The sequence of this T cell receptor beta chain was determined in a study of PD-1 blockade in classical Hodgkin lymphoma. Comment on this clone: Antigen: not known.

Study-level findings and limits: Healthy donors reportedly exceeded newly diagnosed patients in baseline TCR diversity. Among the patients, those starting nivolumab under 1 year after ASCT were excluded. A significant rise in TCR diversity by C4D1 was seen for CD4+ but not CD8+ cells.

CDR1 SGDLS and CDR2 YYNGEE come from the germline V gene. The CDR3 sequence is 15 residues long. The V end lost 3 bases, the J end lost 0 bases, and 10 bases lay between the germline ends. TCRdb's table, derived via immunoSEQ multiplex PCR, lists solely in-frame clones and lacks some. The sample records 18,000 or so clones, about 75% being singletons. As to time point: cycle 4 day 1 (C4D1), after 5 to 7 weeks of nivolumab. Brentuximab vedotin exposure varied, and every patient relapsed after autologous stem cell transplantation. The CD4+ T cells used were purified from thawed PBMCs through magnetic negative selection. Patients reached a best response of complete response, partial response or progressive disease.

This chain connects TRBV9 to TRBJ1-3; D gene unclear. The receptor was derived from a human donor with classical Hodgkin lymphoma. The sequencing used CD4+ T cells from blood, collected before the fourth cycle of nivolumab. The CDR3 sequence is CASSAGWNSGNTIYF. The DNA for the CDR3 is TGTGCCAGCAGCGCAGGATGGAACTCTGGAAACACCATATATTTT.